This TCR beta chain was recorded in a study of OX40 agonist ivuxolimab in advanced cancers. Across the study: Ivuxolimab, an antibody acting as an agonist of OX40 (CD134), was used to treat patients. Patients were treated with intravenous ivuxolimab, dosed at 0.01 to 10 mg/kg and infused every 2 weeks.

The CDR3 contains 13 residues. The germline CDR1 and CDR2 sequences are MNHEY and SMNVEV (reference sequence). V lost 3 bases and J lost 2, with 7 bases in between. Prior autoimmune disease or systemic immunosuppression barred patients. Blood specimens came from baseline, cycle 4 day 1, and cycle 7 day 1. Some clones are missing from TCRdb's copy, which holds only in-frame ones; the method was immunoSEQ multiplex PCR. Here the sample spans about 70,000 clones, over 75% being singletons. This TCR came from an adult with an advanced solid tumor such as melanoma, head and neck, liver or kidney cancer. The input for sequencing was CD4+ or CD8+ T cells sorted from blood, taken in a trial of the OX40 agonist ivuxolimab. The J gene is TRBJ1-2, the V gene TRBV27; D call uncertain. The CDR3 nucleotides read TGTGCCAGCAGTTTCCAGAACAACTATGGCTACACCTTC. Translating it yields CASSFQNNYGYTF.